This T cell receptor beta chain originates from a study of beta chain features in type 1 diabetes. Study results and caveats: Patients showed naive, central memory and Treg TCRB repertoires that appeared more similar than those of healthy donors. TCRB CDR3 length was moderately but significantly reduced in all four CD4+ subsets of Type 1 diabetes patients. Researchers cautioned that cDNA sequencing could over-represent cells with high TCR expression.

The CDR3 sequence is 14 residues long. Germline V CDR1 and CDR2: MGHDK, SYGVNS. V was trimmed by 5 bases and J by 1 base, leaving 10 bases between them. Of the isolated RNA, all was reverse transcribed, and so the sequenced material was expressed TCRB transcripts. Clones were read by immunoSEQ multiplex PCR, and TCRdb kept only the in-frame ones, dropping some. The sample records approximately 600,000 clones, around 11% being singletons. There are a few counts of this clone. What it recognizes is unknown. Sorted populations all exceeded 98% purity. This sequence originates from a man aged 25-40 years with type 1 diabetes. Sequences were obtained from naive CD4+ T cells from blood. V usage is TRBV25-1 and J usage is TRBJ2-3; the D is unclear. The CDR3 is CASSLSGGTDTQYF. In DNA form, the CDR3 reads TGTGCCAGCAGTCTTTCAGGCGGCACAGATACGCAGTATTTT.